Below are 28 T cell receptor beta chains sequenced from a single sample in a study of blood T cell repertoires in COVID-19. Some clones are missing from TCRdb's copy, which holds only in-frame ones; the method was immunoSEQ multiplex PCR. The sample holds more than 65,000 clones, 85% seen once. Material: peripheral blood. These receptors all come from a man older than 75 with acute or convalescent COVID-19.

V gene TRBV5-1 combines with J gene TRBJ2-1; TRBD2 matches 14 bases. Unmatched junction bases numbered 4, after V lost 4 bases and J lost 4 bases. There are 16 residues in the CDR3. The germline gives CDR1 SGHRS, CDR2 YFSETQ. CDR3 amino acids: CASSRRTSGGYNEQFF. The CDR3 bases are TGCGCCAGCAGCCGGCGGACTAGCGGGGGGTACAATGAGCAGTTCTTC.

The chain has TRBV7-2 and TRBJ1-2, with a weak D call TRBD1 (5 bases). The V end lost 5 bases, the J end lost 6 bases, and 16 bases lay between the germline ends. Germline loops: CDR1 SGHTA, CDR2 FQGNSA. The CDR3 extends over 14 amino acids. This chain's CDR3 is CASSPRALDHGYTF. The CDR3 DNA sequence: TGTGCCAGCAGCCCCAGGGCTCTCGACCATGGCTACACCTTC.

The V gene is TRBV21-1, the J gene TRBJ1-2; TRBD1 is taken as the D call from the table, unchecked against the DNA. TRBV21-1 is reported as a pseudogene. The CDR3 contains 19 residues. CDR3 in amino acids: CASSREDRDSQEGNYGYTF. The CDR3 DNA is TGTGCCAGCAGCAGGGAGGACCGGGACAGCCAAGAGGGTAACTATGGCTACACCTTC.

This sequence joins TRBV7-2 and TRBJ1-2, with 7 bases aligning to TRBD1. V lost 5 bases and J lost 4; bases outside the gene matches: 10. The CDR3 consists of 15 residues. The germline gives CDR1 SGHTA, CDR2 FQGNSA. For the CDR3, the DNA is TGTGCCAGCAGCCAAGACAGGGTTGGGTTCTATGGCTACACCTTC. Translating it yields CASSQDRVGFYGYTF. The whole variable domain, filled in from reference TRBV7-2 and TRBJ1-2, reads GAGVSQSPSNKVTEKGKDVELRCDPISGHTALYWYRQSLGQGLEFLIYFQGNSAPDKSGLPSDRFSAERTGGSVSTLTIQRTQQEDSAVYLCASSQDRVGFYGYTFGSGTRLTVV.

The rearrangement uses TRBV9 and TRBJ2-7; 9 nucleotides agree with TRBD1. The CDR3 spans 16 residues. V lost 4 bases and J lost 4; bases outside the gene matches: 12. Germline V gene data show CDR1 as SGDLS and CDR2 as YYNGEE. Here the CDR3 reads CASSPQLQGAVYEQYF. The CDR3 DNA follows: TGTGCCAGCAGCCCTCAATTACAGGGGGCTGTATACGAGCAGTACTTC.

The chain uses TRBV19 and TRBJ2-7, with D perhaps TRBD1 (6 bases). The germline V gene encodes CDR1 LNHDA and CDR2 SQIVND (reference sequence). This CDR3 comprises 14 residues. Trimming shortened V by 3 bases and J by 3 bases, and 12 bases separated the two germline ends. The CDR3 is CASSMAGADYEQYF. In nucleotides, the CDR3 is TGTGCCAGTAGTATGGCAGGGGCCGACTACGAGCAGTACTTC.

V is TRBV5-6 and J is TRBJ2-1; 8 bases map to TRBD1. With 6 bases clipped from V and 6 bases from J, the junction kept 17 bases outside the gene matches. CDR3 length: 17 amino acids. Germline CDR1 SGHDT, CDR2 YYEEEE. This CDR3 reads CASTFRRRRTGSNEQFF. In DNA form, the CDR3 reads TGTGCCAGCACCTTCCGCAGAAGGAGGACAGGGAGCAATGAGCAGTTCTTC.

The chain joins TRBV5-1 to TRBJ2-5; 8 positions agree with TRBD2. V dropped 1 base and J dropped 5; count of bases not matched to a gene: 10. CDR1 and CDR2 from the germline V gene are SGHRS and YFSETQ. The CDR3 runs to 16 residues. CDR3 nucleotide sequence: TGCGCCAGCAGCTTGCAGACGGCGGGGGGAGGGGAGACCCAGTACTTC. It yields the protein CASSLQTAGGGETQYF.

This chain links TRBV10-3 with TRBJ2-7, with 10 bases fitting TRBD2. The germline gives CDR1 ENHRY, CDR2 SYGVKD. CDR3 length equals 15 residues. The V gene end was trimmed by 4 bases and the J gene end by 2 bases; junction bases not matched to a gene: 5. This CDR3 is CAISVRTSGAYEQYF. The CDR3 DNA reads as TGTGCCATCAGTGTCCGGACTAGCGGCGCCTACGAGCAGTACTTC.

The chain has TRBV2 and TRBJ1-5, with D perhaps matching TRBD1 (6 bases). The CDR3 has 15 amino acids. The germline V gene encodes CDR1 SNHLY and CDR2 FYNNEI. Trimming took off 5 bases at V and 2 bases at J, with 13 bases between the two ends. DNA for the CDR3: TGTGCCAGCAGTCCGGACAGCGTCGGCAATCAGCCCCAGCATTTT. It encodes CASSPDSVGNQPQHF.

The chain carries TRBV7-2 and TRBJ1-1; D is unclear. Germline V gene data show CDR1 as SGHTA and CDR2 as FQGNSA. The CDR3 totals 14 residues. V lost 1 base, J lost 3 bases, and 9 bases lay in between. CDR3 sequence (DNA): TGTGCCAGCAGCTTAGAGGCGGGATACACTGAAGCTTTCTTT. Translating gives CASSLEAGYTEAFF.

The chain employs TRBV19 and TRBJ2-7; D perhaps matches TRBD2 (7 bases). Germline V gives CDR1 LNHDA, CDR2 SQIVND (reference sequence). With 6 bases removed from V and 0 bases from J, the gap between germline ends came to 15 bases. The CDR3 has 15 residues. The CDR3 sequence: CASRGRGDTSYEQYF. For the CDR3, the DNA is TGTGCCAGTAGAGGGAGGGGGGACACCTCCTACGAGCAGTACTTC.

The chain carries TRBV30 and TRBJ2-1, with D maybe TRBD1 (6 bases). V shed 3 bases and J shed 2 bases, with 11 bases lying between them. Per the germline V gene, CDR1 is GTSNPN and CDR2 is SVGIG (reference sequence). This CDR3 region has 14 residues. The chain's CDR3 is CAWSGTGPYNEQFF. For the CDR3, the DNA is TGTGCCTGGAGCGGAACAGGGCCCTACAATGAGCAGTTCTTC.

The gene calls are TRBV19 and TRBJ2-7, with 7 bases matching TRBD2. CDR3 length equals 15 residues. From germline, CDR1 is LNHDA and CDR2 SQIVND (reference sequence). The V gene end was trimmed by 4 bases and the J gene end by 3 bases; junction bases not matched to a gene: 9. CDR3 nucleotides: TGTGCCAGTAGTAATGGGGAGGGTAGGATCTACGAGCAGTACTTC. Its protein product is CASSNGEGRIYEQYF.

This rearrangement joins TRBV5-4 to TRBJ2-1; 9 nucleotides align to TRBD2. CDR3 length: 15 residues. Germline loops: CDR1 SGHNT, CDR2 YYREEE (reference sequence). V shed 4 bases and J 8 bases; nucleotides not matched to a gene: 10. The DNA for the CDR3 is TGTGCCAGCAGCCCGAGGGCTAGCGGGGCCGATGAGCAGTTCTTC. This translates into CASSPRASGADEQFF.

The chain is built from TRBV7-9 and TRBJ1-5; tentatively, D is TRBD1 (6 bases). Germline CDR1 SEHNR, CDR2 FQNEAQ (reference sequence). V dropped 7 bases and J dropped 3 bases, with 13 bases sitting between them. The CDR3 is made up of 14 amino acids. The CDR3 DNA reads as TGTGCCAGCACCCTAGGGGGAGCCAATCAGCCCCAGCATTTT. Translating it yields CASTLGGANQPQHF. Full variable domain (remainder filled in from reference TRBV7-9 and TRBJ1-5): DTGVSQNPRHKITKRGQNVTFRCDPISEHNRLYWYRQTLGQGPEFLTYFQNEAQLEKSRLLSDRFSAERPKGSFSTLEIQRTEQGDSAMYLCASTLGGANQPQHFGDGTRLSIL.

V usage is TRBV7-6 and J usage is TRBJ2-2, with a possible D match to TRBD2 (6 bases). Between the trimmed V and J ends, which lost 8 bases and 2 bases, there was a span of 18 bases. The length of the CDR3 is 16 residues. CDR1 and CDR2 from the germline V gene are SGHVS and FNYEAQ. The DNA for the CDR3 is TGTGCCAGCCAACGATCCGGGACTCCTAACACCGGGGAGCTGTTTTTT. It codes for CASQRSGTPNTGELFF.

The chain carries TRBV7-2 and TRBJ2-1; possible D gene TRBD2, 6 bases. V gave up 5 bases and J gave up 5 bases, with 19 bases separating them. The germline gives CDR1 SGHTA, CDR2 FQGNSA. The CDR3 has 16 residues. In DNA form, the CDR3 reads TGTGCCAGCAGCGTCACGCCGGGACTTAACAACAATGAGCAGTTCTTC. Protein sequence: CASSVTPGLNNNEQFF.

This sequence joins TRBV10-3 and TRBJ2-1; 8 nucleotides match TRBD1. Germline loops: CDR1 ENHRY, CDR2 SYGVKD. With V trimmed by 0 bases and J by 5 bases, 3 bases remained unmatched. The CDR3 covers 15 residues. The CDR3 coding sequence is TGTGCCATCAGTGAGTCCGTGACAGGGGACAATGAGCAGTTCTTC. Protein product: CAISESVTGDNEQFF.

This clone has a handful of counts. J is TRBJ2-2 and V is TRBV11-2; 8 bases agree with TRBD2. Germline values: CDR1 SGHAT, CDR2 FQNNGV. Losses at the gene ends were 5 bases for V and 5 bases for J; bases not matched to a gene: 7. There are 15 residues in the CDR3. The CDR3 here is CASSLKSGGTGELFF. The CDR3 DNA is TGTGCCAGCAGCCTGAAGTCGGGGGGGACCGGGGAGCTGTTTTTT.

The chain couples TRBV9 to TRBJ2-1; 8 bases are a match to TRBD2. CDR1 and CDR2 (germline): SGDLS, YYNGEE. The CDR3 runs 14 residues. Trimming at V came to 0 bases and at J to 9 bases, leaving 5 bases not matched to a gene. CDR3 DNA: TGTGCCAGCAGCGTAGCGGGGGGGCGGGGTGAGCAGTTCTTC. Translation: CASSVAGGRGEQFF.

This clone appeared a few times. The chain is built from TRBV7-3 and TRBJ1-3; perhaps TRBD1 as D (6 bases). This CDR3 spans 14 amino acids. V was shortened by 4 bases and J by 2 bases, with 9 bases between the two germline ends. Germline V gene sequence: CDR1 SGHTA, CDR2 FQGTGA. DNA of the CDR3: TGTGCCAGCAGCTCCCAGGGGCCTGGAAACACCATATATTTT. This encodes CASSSQGPGNTIYF.

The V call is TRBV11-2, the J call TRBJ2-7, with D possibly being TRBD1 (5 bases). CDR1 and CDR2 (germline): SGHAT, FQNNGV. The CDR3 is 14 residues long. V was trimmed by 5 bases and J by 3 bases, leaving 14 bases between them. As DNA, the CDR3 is TGTGCCAGCAGCCAAAGACAGATCCTCTACGAGCAGTACTTC. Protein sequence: CASSQRQILYEQYF.

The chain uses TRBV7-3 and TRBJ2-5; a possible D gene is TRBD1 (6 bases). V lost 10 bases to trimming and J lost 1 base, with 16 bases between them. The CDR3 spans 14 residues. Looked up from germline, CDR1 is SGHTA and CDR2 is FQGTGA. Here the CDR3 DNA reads TGTGCCAACCTTTTACAGGGAACCCAAGAGACCCAGTACTTC. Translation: CANLLQGTQETQYF. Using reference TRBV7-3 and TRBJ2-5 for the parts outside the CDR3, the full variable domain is GAGVSQTPSNKVTEKGKYVELRCDPISGHTALYWYRQSLGQGPEFLIYFQGTGAADDSGLPNDRFFAVRPEGSVSTLKIQRTERGDSAVYLCANLLQGTQETQYFGPGTRLLVL.

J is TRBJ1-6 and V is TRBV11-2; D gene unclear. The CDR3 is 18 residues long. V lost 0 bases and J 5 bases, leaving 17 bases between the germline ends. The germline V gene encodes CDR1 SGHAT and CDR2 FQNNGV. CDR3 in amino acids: CASSLERPGRGNNSPLHF. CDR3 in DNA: TGTGCCAGCAGCTTAGAAAGACCCGGACGGGGTAATAATTCACCCCTCCACTTT. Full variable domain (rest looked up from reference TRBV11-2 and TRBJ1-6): EAGVAQSPRYKIIEKRQSVAFWCNPISGHATLYWYQQILGQGPKLLIQFQNNGVVDDSQLPKDRFSAERLKGVDSTLKIQPAKLEDSAVYLCASSLERPGRGNNSPLHFGNGTRLTVT.

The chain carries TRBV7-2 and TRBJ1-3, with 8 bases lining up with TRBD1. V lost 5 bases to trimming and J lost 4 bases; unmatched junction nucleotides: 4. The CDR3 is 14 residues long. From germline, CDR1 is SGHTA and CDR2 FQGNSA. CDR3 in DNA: TGTGCCAGCAGCATGGACAGGGTCGGAAACACCATATATTTT. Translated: CASSMDRVGNTIYF.

The CDR3 is CASSYARSGRGSTGELFF. CDR3 sequence (DNA): TGTGCCAGCAGTTACGCACGCAGCGGGAGGGGTAGCACCGGGGAGCTGTTTTTT. This sequence joins TRBV6-2 or TRBV6-3 and TRBJ2-2, with TRBD2 identical over 10 bases. Germline CDR1 and CDR2: MNHEY and SVGEGT. V lost 2 bases to trimming and J lost 4 bases; unmatched junction nucleotides: 10. This CDR3 spans 18 amino acids.

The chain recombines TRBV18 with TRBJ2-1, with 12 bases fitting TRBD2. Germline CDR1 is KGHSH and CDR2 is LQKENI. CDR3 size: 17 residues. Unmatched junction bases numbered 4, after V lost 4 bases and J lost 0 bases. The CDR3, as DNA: TGTGCCAGCTCACTCACTAGCGGGGGGTTCTCCTACAATGAGCAGTTCTTC. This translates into CASSLTSGGFSYNEQFF.